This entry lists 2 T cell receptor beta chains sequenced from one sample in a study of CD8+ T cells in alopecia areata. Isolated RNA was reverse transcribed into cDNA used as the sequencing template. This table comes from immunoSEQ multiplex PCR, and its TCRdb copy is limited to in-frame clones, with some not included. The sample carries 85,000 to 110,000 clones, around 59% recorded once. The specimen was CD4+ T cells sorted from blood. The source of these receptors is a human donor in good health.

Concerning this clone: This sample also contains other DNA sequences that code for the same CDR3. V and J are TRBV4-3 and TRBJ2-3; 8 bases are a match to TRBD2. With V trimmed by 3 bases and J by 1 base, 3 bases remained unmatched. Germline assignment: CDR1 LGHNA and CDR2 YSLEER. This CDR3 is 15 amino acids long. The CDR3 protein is CASSQRGVGTDTQYF. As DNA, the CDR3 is TGCGCCAGCAGCCAGCGGGGGGTCGGCACAGATACGCAGTATTTT.

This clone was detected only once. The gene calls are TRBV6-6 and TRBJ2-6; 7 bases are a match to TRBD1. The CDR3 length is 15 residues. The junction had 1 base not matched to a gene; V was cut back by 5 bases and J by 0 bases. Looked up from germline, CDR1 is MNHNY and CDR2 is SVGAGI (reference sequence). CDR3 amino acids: CASSDRVSGANVLTF. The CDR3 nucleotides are TGTGCCAGCAGTGACAGGGTCTCTGGGGCCAACGTCCTGACTTTC.